Presented here are 4 T cell receptor beta chains from one specimen sequenced in a study of blood T cells in healthy people across ages. A second PCR, run for roughly 7 to 12 cycles, used a sample-barcoded 5' primer plus a J-beta primer mix. Each CDR3 protein is one row after TCRdb ran MiXCR on the 5' RACE reads. Among about 1.5 million distinct CDR3 sequences listed, 42% were seen once. Sequenced material: blood. The receptors come from a woman aged 18-29 years in good health.

The rearrangement links TRBV20-1 to TRBJ2-7; 13 bases map to TRBD2. CDR3 length equals 15 residues. Losses at the gene ends were 3 bases for V and 5 bases for J; bases not matched to a gene: 7. CDR1 and CDR2 (germline): DFQATT, SNEGSKA (reference sequence). The CDR3 protein is CSARGAGTSGNEQYF. CDR3 DNA sequence: TGCAGTGCTAGGGGGGCCGGGACTAGCGGGAACGAGCAGTACTTC.

The rearrangement links TRBV4-1 to TRBJ2-1, with D perhaps matching TRBD2 (7 bases). The germline CDR1 and CDR2 sequences are MGHRA and YSYEKL. V gave up 0 bases and J gave up 9 bases, with 15 bases separating them. The CDR3 covers 15 residues. The CDR3: CASSQEKGGGREQFF. The CDR3 bases are TGCGCCAGCAGCCAAGAGAAGGGGGGGGGCCGTGAGCAGTTCTTC.

V is TRBV6-1 and J is TRBJ2-1; no firm D call. The CDR3 contains 13 residues. V was pared by 3 bases and J by 7 bases, with 10 bases between. The germline gives CDR1 MNHNS, CDR2 SASEGT. The CDR3 reads CASSDQLENEQFF. CDR3 DNA: TGTGCCAGCAGTGATCAACTTGAGAATGAGCAGTTCTTC.

The genes are TRBV7-9 and TRBJ2-1, with a possible D match to TRBD2 (5 bases). Trimming took off 4 bases at V and 12 bases at J, with 16 bases between the two ends. In germline, CDR1 is SEHNR, CDR2 FQNEAQ (reference sequence). This CDR3 comprises 13 residues. CDR3 loop: CASSYSTDCRQFF. CDR3 bases: TGTGCCAGCAGCTATAGTACGGACTGTCGGCAGTTCTTC.